This entry is about one TCR beta chain. This clone was seen ten or more times. Its recognized antigen is unknown. Nothing much larger sits one base from this clone, and base qualities are not available. This record belongs to a study of metastatic and nonmetastatic thyroid tumors (dated by TCRdb to the early 2020s). The study in broad terms: Repertoires were compared across peripheral blood and tumor or nodule tissue samples from malignant and benign thyroid patients. On the study overall, not on this receptor specifically: In both blood and tumor samples, malignant tumors were reported to have significantly higher TCR beta diversity than benign nodules.

After removal of 3 bases from V and 9 bases from J, the junction retains 9 bases not matched to a gene. The germline V gene provides CDR1 SQVTM and CDR2 ANQGSEA. The CDR3 spans 16 residues, from the cysteine through the phenylalanine. The read is trimmed to its CDR3 DNA, 48 bases read in frame from base 1. The method behind the library was PCR. Sequenced using an Illumina HiSeq 4000. High-throughput sequencing was used to profile the TCR beta-chain CDR3 region of every patient. Processing in the source paper ran as follows. CDR3 differences across clinicopathological groups were used to build a classifier for discriminating distant-metastatic papillary thyroid cancer patients. To measure repertoire diversity the researchers used the Shannon index, while the Morisita-Horn index served to gauge how similar the tumor and blood repertoires were. TCRdb itself trimmed the public reads at Q25 with fastp, ran MiXCR and retained productive beta chains. The V and J calls reflect TCRdb's pipeline rather than the authors' work. This sample holds some 29,000 clones; around 7% were observed only once. The ten largest clones add up to about two fifths of the sample.

No patient had received any treatment before thyroid surgery. The study retrospectively analysed patient clinical samples collected from 2012 to 2018 using T-cell receptor beta sequencing. The V gene is TRBV29-1 and the J gene is TRBJ2-3, and 16 junctional nucleotides match TRBD2. Sample: blood. This TCR came from a female donor with papillary thyroid cancer or a benign thyroid nodule (not recorded which). Some clones in this sample may be carry-over from other donors' samples. The bases are TGCAGCGTTGACGGGGGACTAGCGGGAGGGCCTGGCACGCAGTATTTT. Translated, it reads CSVDGGLAGGPGTQYF.